This T cell receptor beta chain was sequenced during a study of cytomegalovirus exposure and HLA in healthy donors. At the level of the study: The same platform used for the roughly 610 first-cohort repertoires was also used for the approximately 120 validation repertoires, as a later analysis reported.

Study-wide results and caveats: The study flagged roughly 160 TCR beta chains as cytomegalovirus-associated. The tendency of first-cohort TCR clusters to co-occur in the 110 or so validation repertoires emerged from a later analysis.

This CDR3 has 16 residues. V was shortened by 5 bases and J by 8 bases, with 22 bases between the two germline ends. CDR1 is MDHEN, CDR2 SYDVKM, per germline. Separate from the roughly 670-subject first cohort, the roughly 120-subject validation cohort was the one that the donors belonged to. A note on this clone: Its target is not known.

The table came from immunoSEQ multiplex PCR; TCRdb's copy has only in-frame clones and leaves some out. The sample shows tens of thousands of clones, over 80% of them seen only once. Sequencing was performed on PBMCs. This TCR was recovered from a man younger than 45 in good health and CMV-seronegative. The chain employs TRBV28 and TRBJ1-5; tentatively, D is TRBD1 (6 bases). This CDR3 reads CASSPSQSTGSKPQHF. The CDR3 nucleotides are TGTGCCAGCAGTCCCTCGCAGTCAACAGGGAGTAAGCCCCAGCATTTT.